These 22 T cell receptor beta chains share one sample of origin, sequenced in a study of blood T cell repertoires in COVID-19. Clones were read by immunoSEQ multiplex PCR, and TCRdb kept only the in-frame ones, dropping some. The sample includes 75,000 to 100,000 clones, 80% to 90% of them seen just once. Source material: peripheral blood. Receptors originate from a man aged 80 or over with acute or convalescent COVID-19.

V gene TRBV19 combines with J gene TRBJ1-5, with 10 bases identical to TRBD1. Germline CDR1 is LNHDA and CDR2 is SQIVND (reference sequence). Trimming at V came to 5 bases and at J to 7 bases, leaving 8 bases not matched to a gene. This CDR3 region has 15 residues. Written as DNA, the CDR3 is TGTGCCAGTAGTCCTCCGGGACAGGGGTCCCAGCCCCAGCATTTT. Translated, it gives CASSPPGQGSQPQHF.

This clone was seen once. This chain joins TRBV27 and TRBJ1-2; 8 bases align to TRBD1. Trimming cost V 0 bases and J 3 bases; bases outside gene matches: 3. The CDR3 runs to 15 residues. Germline V CDR1 and CDR2: MNHEY, SMNVEV (reference sequence). CDR3: CASSLSGQGHYGYTF. The CDR3, as DNA: TGTGCCAGCAGTTTATCCGGACAGGGACACTATGGCTACACCTTC.

This chain connects TRBV4-2 to TRBJ1-1; D is perhaps TRBD1 (6 bases). This CDR3 region has 14 residues. The V gene's germline CDR1 is LGHNA and CDR2 YNFKEQ. V was pared by 0 bases and J by 2 bases, with 7 bases between. The CDR3: CASSQEQGNTEAFF. As DNA, the CDR3 is TGTGCCAGCAGCCAAGAACAGGGTAACACTGAAGCTTTCTTT.

The chain employs TRBV6-5 and TRBJ2-7; the D gene is possibly TRBD2 (6 bases). Deletions cut 6 bases from V and 1 base from J, with 16 bases between. CDR1 and CDR2 (germline): MNHEY, SVGAGI. This CDR3 region has 15 residues. CDR3 DNA: TGTGCCAGCAGGACCCGGGACTTACTTTCCTACGAGCAGTACTTC. Residues: CASRTRDLLSYEQYF.

V gene TRBV9 combines with J gene TRBJ2-1; 10 nucleotides agree with TRBD2. CDR1 is SGDLS, CDR2 YYNGEE, per germline. Trimming removed 0 bases from V and 5 bases from J; junction bases left unmatched: 5. This CDR3 spans 16 amino acids. The CDR3: CASSVGASGRHNEQFF. The CDR3, as DNA: TGTGCCAGCAGCGTAGGGGCTAGCGGGAGACACAATGAGCAGTTCTTC. Together with reference TRBV9 and TRBJ2-1, the CDR3 gives the full variable domain: DSGVTQTPKHLITATGQRVTLRCSPRSGDLSVYWYQQSLDQGLQFLIQYYNGEERAKGNILERFSAQQFPDLHSELNLSSLELGDSALYFCASSVGASGRHNEQFFGPGTRLTVL.

This chain's CDR3 is CAWGRTGGLEQYF. The DNA of the CDR3 is TGTGCCTGGGGACGGACAGGGGGACTCGAGCAGTACTTC. V and J are TRBV30 and TRBJ2-7; 10 nucleotides align to TRBD1. V trimming: 5 bases; J trimming: 6 bases; junction bases outside the gene matches: 7. This CDR3 has 13 amino acids. In germline, CDR1 is GTSNPN, CDR2 SVGIG (reference sequence).

The gene calls are TRBV18 and TRBJ2-2, with 7 bases lining up with TRBD1. The germline V gene encodes CDR1 KGHSH and CDR2 LQKENI. This CDR3 has 16 residues. J gave up 6 bases and V 1 base, and 8 bases lay outside the gene matches. For the CDR3, the DNA is TGTGCCAGCTCACCACAGGGGGCGAGTTTCTCCGGGGAGCTGTTTTTT. This sequence encodes CASSPQGASFSGELFF. Combining the CDR3 with reference TRBV18 and TRBJ2-2 gives the whole variable domain NAGVMQNPRHLVRRRGQEARLRCSPMKGHSHVYWYRQLPEEGLKFMVYLQKENIIDESGMPKERFSAEFPKEGPSILRIQQVVRGDSAAYFCASSPQGASFSGELFFGEGSRLTVL.

This clone has a handful of counts. CDR3 loop: CASNQIQGTGEQYF. In DNA form, the CDR3 reads TGTGCCAGCAACCAAATCCAGGGGACGGGCGAGCAGTACTTC. The chain carries TRBV2 and TRBJ2-7, with D possibly TRBD1 on 6 matching bases. The length of the CDR3 is 14 residues. V dropped 7 bases and J dropped 6 bases, with 19 bases sitting between them. The V gene's germline CDR1 is SNHLY and CDR2 FYNNEI.

The rearrangement links TRBV29-1 to TRBJ2-1; TRBD1 might be the D (7 bases). The CDR3 covers 14 residues. Germline CDR1 reads SQVTM; CDR2 reads ANQGSEA. V was pared by 4 bases and J by 4 bases, with 14 bases between. Here the CDR3 reads CSVGGGGAYNEQFF. The DNA for the CDR3 is TGCAGCGTTGGTGGAGGGGGCGCATACAATGAGCAGTTCTTC.

The chain couples TRBV5-8 to TRBJ2-1, with TRBD1 matching 12 bases. There are 16 residues in the CDR3. V was clipped by 2 bases and J by 8 bases; unmatched bases: 8. Germline V lookup: CDR1 SGHTS, CDR2 YDEGEE. CDR3 nucleotide sequence: TGTGCCAGCAGCTTCGCCCCGGGACAGGGGGCGTATGAGCAGTTCTTC. Its translation is CASSFAPGQGAYEQFF. The variable domain in full, with the rest retrieved from reference TRBV5-8 and TRBJ2-1, is EAGVTQSPTHLIKTRGQQATLRCSPISGHTSVYWYQQALGLGLQFLLWYDEGEERNRGNFPPRFSGRQFPNYSSELNVNALELEDSALYLCASSFAPGQGAYEQFFGPGTRLTVL.

V usage is TRBV9 and J usage is TRBJ1-1; no definite D call. The CDR3 spans 14 residues. Trimming took off 4 bases at V and 5 bases at J, with 15 bases between the two ends. The germline CDR1 and CDR2 sequences are SGDLS and YYNGEE. This CDR3 is CASSQYELGTEAFF. CDR3 nucleotide sequence: TGTGCCAGCAGCCAATACGAACTCGGGACTGAAGCTTTCTTT.

This clone was seen once. The chain is built from TRBV5-5 and TRBJ2-2, with 12 positions matching TRBD2. The germline V gene encodes CDR1 SGHKS and CDR2 YYEKEE (reference sequence). The ends lost 4 bases at V and 7 bases at J; junction bases unmatched: 2. The CDR3 extends over 14 amino acids. CDR3 in amino acids: CASSTTSGSGELFF. Written as DNA, the CDR3 is TGTGCCAGCAGCACGACTAGCGGGAGCGGGGAGCTGTTTTTT.

The chain has TRBV9 and TRBJ2-3; D is ambiguous. Germline values: CDR1 SGDLS, CDR2 YYNGEE. The CDR3 sequence is 15 residues long. V dropped 0 bases and J dropped 3 bases, with 11 bases sitting between them. The chain's CDR3 is CASSVGSSQTDTQYF. CDR3 bases: TGTGCCAGCAGCGTAGGGAGTAGCCAAACAGATACGCAGTATTTT.

The gene calls are TRBV28 and TRBJ2-2; D possibly corresponds to TRBD2 (6 bases). Germline values: CDR1 MDHEN, CDR2 SYDVKM. The CDR3 is 15 residues long. Trimming removed 1 base from V and 10 bases from J, with 16 bases in between. The CDR3 spells CASSLFPGLSEELFF. The CDR3 DNA sequence: TGTGCCAGCAGTTTATTTCCGGGACTCTCTGAGGAGCTGTTTTTT.

This chain links TRBV28 with TRBJ2-7; D not resolved. Trimming removed 6 bases from V and 6 bases from J, with 18 bases in between. CDR1 and CDR2 from the germline V gene are MDHEN and SYDVKM. The CDR3 spans 14 residues. For the CDR3, the DNA is TGTGCCAGCAGCCCAGCGACTGACCCCCGCGAGCAGTACTTC. Its translation: CASSPATDPREQYF.

The rearrangement joins TRBV10-3 to TRBJ1-2; no clear D. Germline V gives CDR1 ENHRY, CDR2 SYGVKD. V gave up 0 bases and J gave up 0 bases, with 23 bases separating them. CDR3 length: 20 amino acids. DNA for the CDR3: TGTGCCATCAGTGAGTCGGTTTGGGCAGGTCGCCAACCAGCTAACTATGGCTACACCTTC. Amino acid sequence: CAISESVWAGRQPANYGYTF.

The V call is TRBV30, the J call TRBJ1-4, with 8 positions matching TRBD1. Germline loops: CDR1 GTSNPN, CDR2 SVGIG (reference sequence). The V gene end was trimmed by 5 bases and the J gene end by 7 bases; junction bases not matched to a gene: 3. The CDR3 is made up of 12 amino acids. CDR3 nucleotides: TGTGCCTGGGACAGGGGTGGTGAAAAACTGTTTTTT. Amino acids: CAWDRGGEKLFF.

The chain joins TRBV12-3 or TRBV12-4 to TRBJ2-1; D gene unclear. The CDR3 spans 13 residues. V was clipped by 7 bases and J by 5 bases, with 12 bases between them. CDR3 sequence (DNA): TGTGCCAGCAACAGTCCGGCCCACAATGAGCAGTTCTTC. It is translated as CASNSPAHNEQFF.

The V and J genes are TRBV6-2 or TRBV6-3 and TRBJ1-2; TRBD1 matches 9 bases. The junction had 10 bases not matched to a gene; V was cut back by 2 bases and J by 3 bases. The CDR3 length is 17 residues. Germline CDR1 reads MNHEY; CDR2 reads SVGEGT. The CDR3 nucleotides read TGTGCCAGCAGTTACGCCGGGACAGGGCCGCGTGACTATGGCTACACCTTC. As protein: CASSYAGTGPRDYGYTF.

The chain uses TRBV28 and TRBJ1-2; D is uncertain. The CDR3 is 14 amino acids. V lost 3 bases to trimming and J lost 7 bases, with 15 bases between them. Germline V gene lookup returns CDR1 MDHEN and CDR2 SYDVKM. The CDR3 nucleotides read TGTGCCAGCAGTTTTGAGGGAATAGGAGCTGGCTACACCTTC. Translated, it gives CASSFEGIGAGYTF.

This clone was found once. This chain connects TRBV19 to TRBJ2-1; the D gene is possibly TRBD2 (6 bases). The CDR3 sequence is 15 residues long. V lost 7 bases, J lost 7 bases, and 20 bases lay in between. Germline CDR1 is LNHDA and CDR2 is SQIVND (reference sequence). CDR3 nucleotides: TGTGCCAGTACCATTGGGGGGAGTTCAAGGAATGAGCAGTTCTTC. This gives the protein CASTIGGSSRNEQFF. Drawing the rest from reference TRBV19 and TRBJ2-1, the complete variable domain is DGGITQSPKYLFRKEGQNVTLSCEQNLNHDAMYWYRQDPGQGLRLIYYSQIVNDFQKGDIAEGYSVSREKKESFPLTVTSAQKNPTAFYLCASTIGGSSRNEQFFGPGTRLTVL.

The chain combines TRBV5-1 with TRBJ2-1; D gene unclear. Germline CDR1 reads SGHRS; CDR2 reads YFSETQ. The CDR3 is 13 residues long. The V end lost 0 bases, the J end lost 5 bases, and 6 bases lay between the germline ends. This CDR3 reads CASSLAADNEQFF. The CDR3 bases are TGCGCCAGCAGCTTGGCCGCGGACAATGAGCAGTTCTTC. The full variable domain, with the rest looked up from reference TRBV5-1 and TRBJ2-1, is KAGVTQTPRYLIKTRGQQVTLSCSPISGHRSVSWYQQTPGQGLQFLFEYFSETQRNKGNFPGRFSGRQFSNSRSEMNVSTLELGDSALYLCASSLAADNEQFFGPGTRLTVL.